The sample holds a few counts of the clone carrying this T cell receptor beta chain. What it recognizes is unknown. This specimen belongs to a study of cytomegalovirus exposure and HLA in healthy donors. PCR used 60 Vbeta primers and 13 Jbeta primers. The assay was immunoSEQ multiplex PCR, and TCRdb's table has in-frame clones only and misses some. The repertoire holds about 98,000 clones, with about 81% as singletons. Study-level findings and limits: A later analysis, which compared TCR beta chains of equal frequency, found the HLA-associated ones more clonally expanded.

V lost 6 bases and J 2 bases, leaving 8 bases between the germline ends. The germline gives CDR1 SNHLY, CDR2 FYNNEI. This CDR3 is built from 12 residues. The V gene is TRBV2, the J gene TRBJ2-7; possible D gene TRBD1, 6 bases. The sequenced sample consisted of PBMCs. The TCR originated in a man aged 35 to 55 in good health and CMV-seronegative. The CDR3 sequence is CASRDRPYEQYF. CDR3 bases: TGTGCCAGCAGGGACAGACCCTACGAGCAGTACTTC.